One sample yielded the 29 T cell receptor beta chains listed below, sequenced in a study of blood T cell dynamics during melanoma immunotherapy. Assay used: immunoSEQ multiplex PCR; TCRdb lists only in-frame clones, some missing. The sample contains about 10,000 clones, approximately 91% of which appear only once. Time point indicated: week 3, after first cycle of checkpoint inhibitor. The material was blood, obtained from a patient treated with checkpoint blockade. The receptors here all came from a human donor with melanoma.

The chain carries TRBV28 and TRBJ2-2, with 9 bases identical to TRBD2. J gave up 5 bases and V 5 bases, and 6 bases lay outside the gene matches. CDR1 and CDR2 (germline): MDHEN, SYDVKM. The CDR3 is made up of 15 amino acids. Here the CDR3 reads CASSILAGVTGELFF. The CDR3 DNA is TGTGCCAGCAGTATCTTAGCGGGAGTGACCGGGGAGCTGTTTTTT.

The V gene is TRBV7-6, the J gene TRBJ2-1; 9 positions agree with TRBD1. The CDR3 has 15 amino acids. V shed 8 bases and J 9 bases; nucleotides not matched to a gene: 14. Per germline, CDR1 SGHVS and CDR2 FNYEAQ. This CDR3 is CASLSGDRVSSEQFF. In DNA, the CDR3 is TGTGCCAGCCTATCAGGGGACAGGGTTTCTAGTGAGCAGTTCTTC.

The genes are TRBV16 and TRBJ1-1, with a weak D call TRBD1 (6 bases). The CDR3 has 13 amino acids. Trimming pared 0 bases from V and 8 bases from J, leaving 10 bases between. Germline V lookup: CDR1 KGHSY, CDR2 FQNENV. The CDR3 sequence: CASSQSGQGEAFF. The CDR3 region has the DNA TGTGCCAGCAGCCAATCAGGGCAGGGGGAAGCTTTCTTT. The whole variable domain, remainder taken from reference TRBV16 and TRBJ1-1, is GEEVAQTPKHLVRGEGQKAKLYCAPIKGHSYVFWYQQVLKNEFKFLISFQNENVFDETGMPKERFSAKCLPNSPCSLEIQATKLEDSAVYFCASSQSGQGEAFFGQGTRLTVV.

This chain uses TRBV6-6 with TRBJ1-1; D might be TRBD1 (5 bases). Germline lookup yields CDR1 MNHNY and CDR2 SVGAGI (reference sequence). The CDR3 sequence is 11 residues long. V was trimmed by 4 bases and J by 11 bases, leaving 11 bases between them. CDR3 nucleotide sequence: TGTGCCAGCAGTTCTCGACGGGGGGCTTTCTTT. Encoded protein: CASSSRRGAFF.

V gene TRBV15 combines with J gene TRBJ1-4; D possibly corresponds to TRBD1 (5 bases). Trimming pared 0 bases from V and 11 bases from J, leaving 16 bases between. The CDR3 has 15 amino acids. Germline values: CDR1 LNHNV, CDR2 YYDKDF (reference sequence). As DNA, the CDR3 is TGTGCCACCAGCAGAGATTGGGGGACGCCTGCTAAACTGTTTTTT. Translation gives CATSRDWGTPAKLFF. The complete variable domain, with remaining parts taken from reference TRBV15 and TRBJ1-4, reads DAMVIQNPRYQVTQFGKPVTLSCSQTLNHNVMYWYQQKSSQAPKLLFHYYDKDFNNEADTPDNFQSRRPNTSFCFLDIRSPGLGDTAMYLCATSRDWGTPAKLFFGSGTQLSVL.

CDR3 residues: CASSLTGRRPDTQYF. In DNA, the CDR3 is TGTGCCAGCAGTTTGACCGGACGGAGACCAGATACGCAGTATTTT. The chain joins TRBV27 to TRBJ2-3; no clear D gene. This CDR3 comprises 15 residues. Trimming took off 3 bases at V and 4 bases at J, with 14 bases between the two ends. Looked up from germline, CDR1 is MNHEY and CDR2 is SMNVEV (reference sequence).

This rearrangement joins TRBV5-1 to TRBJ2-7; 9 positions match TRBD1. CDR3 size: 16 residues. Germline V gene data show CDR1 as SGHRS and CDR2 as YFSETQ. V was pared by 0 bases and J by 4 bases, with 8 bases of the junction left unmatched. The CDR3 sequence is CASSLASGTGSYEQYF. For the CDR3, the DNA is TGCGCCAGCAGCTTGGCATCCGGGACAGGGAGTTACGAGCAGTACTTC.

This sequence joins TRBV30 and TRBJ2-7; D remains ambiguous. Trimming removed 5 bases at V and 6 bases at J, with 11 bases between. Germline-derived CDR1 and CDR2 are GTSNPN and SVGIG (reference sequence). This CDR3 is built from 11 residues. Here the CDR3 DNA reads TGTGCCTGGTCTCGGGTTGGCGAGCAGTACTTC. Encoded protein: CAWSRVGEQYF.

The chain uses TRBV5-6 and TRBJ1-3, with D tentatively TRBD1 (6 bases). CDR1 is SGHDT and CDR2 is YYEEEE in the germline V gene. Trimming left V 4 bases short and J 2 bases short, with 22 bases between. The CDR3 length is 18 residues. CDR3 sequence: CASSPRPGQRNPGNTIYF. Here the CDR3 DNA reads TGTGCCAGCAGCCCCCGCCCGGGACAAAGGAACCCTGGAAACACCATATATTTT.

The rearrangement uses TRBV7-9 and TRBJ2-7, with D possibly matching TRBD2 (5 bases). The germline V and J ends were trimmed by 5 bases and 4 bases, with 12 bases remaining between them. Germline values: CDR1 SEHNR, CDR2 FQNEAQ (reference sequence). This CDR3 has 13 amino acids. DNA of the CDR3: TGTGCCAGCAGCCCCCGGACTTCTTACGAGCAGTACTTC. Translated, it gives CASSPRTSYEQYF.

The V gene is TRBV7-2, the J gene TRBJ1-5, with D uncertain. With 1 base removed from V and 4 bases from J, the gap between germline ends came to 11 bases. The CDR3 consists of 15 residues. Germline CDR1 and CDR2: SGHTA and FQGNSA. CDR3 DNA sequence: TGTGCCAGCAGCTTAGATTTGAGAGCAAATCAGCCCCAGCATTTT. It specifies CASSLDLRANQPQHF.

This chain joins TRBV5-6 and TRBJ1-1, with a possible D match to TRBD1 (5 bases). The ends were cut back, 0 bases at V and 4 bases at J, with 16 bases in the middle. Per germline, CDR1 SGHDT and CDR2 YYEEEE. This CDR3 spans 16 amino acids. CDR3 nucleotide sequence: TGTGCCAGCAGCTTGGCCGGGACCCGTGTTGCCACTGAAGCTTTCTTT. This translates into CASSLAGTRVATEAFF. The entire variable domain, with the rest obtained from reference TRBV5-6 and TRBJ1-1, is as follows: DAGVTQSPTHLIKTRGQQVTLRCSPKSGHDTVSWYQQALGQGPQFIFQYYEEEERQRGNFPDRFSGHQFPNYSSELNVNALLLGDSALYLCASSLAGTRVATEAFFGQGTRLTVV.

This chain joins TRBV19 and TRBJ2-3; 8 bases agree with TRBD2. The length of the CDR3 is 16 residues. The V gene end was trimmed by 4 bases and the J gene end by 1 base; junction bases not matched to a gene: 7. Germline CDR1 reads LNHDA; CDR2 reads SQIVND (reference sequence). CDR3 DNA sequence: TGTGCCAGTAGTAACCCCCGGGGGGGGCGCACAGATACGCAGTATTTT. The encoded protein is CASSNPRGGRTDTQYF.

This rearrangement joins TRBV9 to TRBJ1-2; possibly TRBD1 for D (5 bases). The CDR3 is 15 amino acids. Trimming took 3 bases from V and 1 from J, leaving 13 bases between them. Germline V gene data show CDR1 as SGDLS and CDR2 as YYNGEE. This CDR3 is CASSAMGEGNYGYTF. CDR3 coding DNA: TGTGCCAGCAGCGCTATGGGGGAGGGTAACTATGGCTACACCTTC.

The chain recombines TRBV2 with TRBJ1-1, with TRBD1 identical over 7 bases. This CDR3 is 14 amino acids long. V gave up 5 bases and J gave up 6 bases; unmatched junction bases: 9. Germline V gene sequence: CDR1 SNHLY, CDR2 FYNNEI. The CDR3 loop reads CASSLQGKGAEAFF. CDR3 nucleotide sequence: TGTGCCAGCAGTTTACAGGGGAAGGGCGCTGAAGCTTTCTTT.

The gene calls are TRBV5-1 and TRBJ2-6, with TRBD1 identical over 7 bases. With V trimmed by 4 bases and J by 0 bases, 7 bases remained unmatched. The CDR3 spans 17 residues. Germline V gives CDR1 SGHRS, CDR2 YFSETQ. The CDR3 coding sequence is TGCGCCAGCAGCCGCCGACAGGGTAGCTCTGGGGCCAACGTCCTGACTTTC. It yields the protein CASSRRQGSSGANVLTF.

The chain has TRBV7-2 and TRBJ1-5, with 8 nucleotides matching TRBD1. The CDR3 totals 16 residues. V was pared by 4 bases and J by 7 bases, with 12 bases of the junction left unmatched. From germline, CDR1 is SGHTA and CDR2 FQGNSA. The CDR3 bases are TGTGCCAGCAGCTCAGACACAGGGGGAAGCTTCCAGCCCCAGCATTTT. This encodes CASSSDTGGSFQPQHF.

The genes are TRBV6-5 and TRBJ1-1; possible D gene TRBD1, 5 bases. This CDR3 has 14 residues. Deletions cut 8 bases from V and 4 bases from J, with 17 bases between. Germline loops: CDR1 MNHEY, CDR2 SVGAGI. The CDR3: CASRGAGARTEAFF. CDR3 DNA sequence: TGTGCCAGCCGAGGGGCAGGCGCCCGCACTGAAGCTTTCTTT.

The chain is built from TRBV28 and TRBJ1-1; D is unclear. V gave up 4 bases and J gave up 5 bases, with 11 bases separating them. The CDR3 has 13 residues. Germline CDR1 is MDHEN and CDR2 is SYDVKM. DNA of the CDR3: TGTGCCAGCAGTTCACAAGGAGGGACTGAAGCTTTCTTT. As protein: CASSSQGGTEAFF.

The chain is built from TRBV5-1 and TRBJ1-1; unclear D gene. This CDR3 has 14 residues. Trimming left V 4 bases short and J 4 bases short, with 14 bases between. Germline lookup yields CDR1 SGHRS and CDR2 YFSETQ. Here the CDR3 DNA reads TGCGCCAGCAGCATTACACCTCAGGTCACTGAAGCTTTCTTT. Its protein is CASSITPQVTEAFF.

A remark on this clone: An end of the junction does not agree with germline; a read error may underlie this. The chain employs TRBV7-3 and TRBJ2-1; D is unclear. This CDR3 has 15 amino acids. The V gene's germline CDR1 is SGHTA and CDR2 FQGTGA. The DNA for the CDR3 is TGTGCCAGCAGCCTAACACAAACCCCCTACAATGAGCAGTTCTTC. It yields the protein CASSLTQTPYNEQFF.

This chain links TRBV7-2 with TRBJ1-2; 9 bases are a match to TRBD1. J lost 9 bases, V lost 2 bases, and 4 bases had no gene match. The CDR3 has 13 amino acids. The V gene's germline CDR1 is SGHTA and CDR2 FQGNSA. Here the CDR3 reads CASSLSGQGSYTF. DNA for the CDR3: TGTGCCAGCAGCTTATCGGGACAGGGTAGCTACACCTTC. Using reference TRBV7-2 and TRBJ1-2 for the parts outside the CDR3, the full variable domain is GAGVSQSPSNKVTEKGKDVELRCDPISGHTALYWYRQSLGQGLEFLIYFQGNSAPDKSGLPSDRFSAERTGGSVSTLTIQRTQQEDSAVYLCASSLSGQGSYTFGSGTRLTVV.

This chain joins TRBV5-4 and TRBJ1-2; D is uncertain. This CDR3 has 12 amino acids. Germline CDR1 reads SGHNT; CDR2 reads YYREEE (reference sequence). V shed 2 bases and J shed 7 bases, with 9 bases lying between them. CDR3 sequence: CASSFGQVGYTF. The CDR3 DNA is TGTGCCAGCAGCTTCGGGCAAGTTGGCTACACCTTC.

This chain connects TRBV5-6 to TRBJ2-7, with D perhaps assigned TRBD1 or TRBD2 (5 bases each). Germline V gene lookup returns CDR1 SGHDT and CDR2 YYEEEE. Trimming left V 4 bases short and J 2 bases short, with 13 bases between. The CDR3 is 14 residues long. The CDR3 DNA sequence: TGTGCCAGCAGCACCTCGGGGACCACCTACGAGCAGTACTTC. The encoded protein is CASSTSGTTYEQYF.

The V call is TRBV11-2, the J call TRBJ1-3; D not resolved. The CDR3 has 15 residues. Trimming pared 2 bases from V and 0 bases from J, leaving 8 bases between. Germline CDR1 and CDR2: SGHAT and FQNNGV. This CDR3 reads CASSLSGNSGNTIYF. In DNA, the CDR3 is TGTGCCAGCAGCTTAAGCGGTAACTCTGGAAACACCATATATTTT.

The rearrangement uses TRBV29-1 and TRBJ2-7; D is undetermined. The CDR3 runs 11 residues. Looked up from germline, CDR1 is SQVTM and CDR2 is ANQGSEA. Trimming shortened V by 4 bases and J by 6 bases, and 10 bases separated the two germline ends. The CDR3 nucleotides read TGCAGCGTTGTCCGGAGCTCCGAGCAGTACTTC. Its translation: CSVVRSSEQYF.

The rearrangement uses TRBV5-1 and TRBJ2-5; no firm D call. The end of the DNA fits TRBJ2-7 better, so the J call may be wrong. CDR3 size: 15 residues. The V gene's germline CDR1 is SGHRS and CDR2 YFSETQ. The CDR3 loop is CASSLASRPVDEQYF. The DNA for the CDR3 is TGCGCCAGCAGCTTGGCCTCCCGCCCTGTTGACGAGCAGTACTTC.

This clone was counted once. The chain combines TRBV20-1 with TRBJ1-3, with D uncertain. The CDR3 totals 11 residues. Germline V gene data show CDR1 as DFQATT and CDR2 as SNEGSKA (reference sequence). The DNA for the CDR3 is TGCAGCACGGGTCGGGGAAACACCATATATTTT. Translating gives CSTGRGNTIYF.

This chain links TRBV27 with TRBJ2-3, with D perhaps matching TRBD1 (7 bases). The CDR3 sequence is 17 residues long. The V gene's germline CDR1 is MNHEY and CDR2 SMNVEV (reference sequence). The germline V and J ends were trimmed by 8 bases and 7 bases, with 28 bases remaining between them. This chain's CDR3 is CASGDSARGGDHNTQYF. For the CDR3, the DNA is TGTGCCAGCGGGGACAGTGCCAGGGGCGGGGACCACAATACGCAGTATTTT.